The 23 T cell receptor beta chains reported below all come from one sample, sequenced in a study of beta chain features in type 1 diabetes. All of the isolated RNA was reverse transcribed, so expressed TCRB transcripts were sequenced. Sequencing was performed with immunoSEQ multiplex PCR; in TCRdb, only in-frame clones are kept and a portion is missing. The table has fewer than 450,000 clones, roughly 13% seen once. Points from the study as a whole: All four CD4+ subsets of Type 1 diabetes patients contained TCRB CDR3s that were moderately but significantly shorter.

Their antigens are not known. The sequenced material came from naive CD4+ T cells from blood. Source of these receptors: a woman in her late teens or twenties with type 1 diabetes.

The rearrangement joins TRBV14 to TRBJ2-1; possible D gene TRBD1, 5 bases. Germline assignment: CDR1 SGHDN and CDR2 FVKESK. The CDR3 length is 16 residues. The V end was cut by 0 bases, the J end by 9 bases, with 18 bases between. The CDR3 here is CASSQELGLVTAEQFF. The CDR3 coding sequence is TGTGCCAGCAGCCAAGAATTGGGGCTAGTAACCGCTGAGCAGTTCTTC.

V is TRBV5-1 and J is TRBJ2-1; D unresolved. V shed 0 bases and J shed 4 bases, with 8 bases lying between them. The CDR3 totals 14 residues. Per germline, CDR1 SGHRS and CDR2 YFSETQ. This CDR3 is CASSLDYSYNEQFF. In nucleotides, the CDR3 is TGCGCCAGCAGCTTGGACTATTCTTACAATGAGCAGTTCTTC.

This clone occurred a few times. The chain carries TRBV7-3 and TRBJ1-1; D not resolved. The V and J ends lost 1 base and 1 base respectively, with 10 bases between them. Germline assignment: CDR1 SGHTA and CDR2 FQGTGA. This CDR3 spans 15 amino acids. CDR3 bases: TGTGCCAGCAGCTTAAACCGCGGCAAGAACACTGAAGCTTTCTTT. Its translation: CASSLNRGKNTEAFF.

The chain carries TRBV6-5 and TRBJ1-1; D uncertain. Trimming left V 3 bases short and J 6 bases short, with 14 bases between. CDR3 size: 14 residues. CDR1 MNHEY and CDR2 SVGAGI come from the germline V gene. CDR3 DNA: TGTGCCAGCAGTTATCATTGGGAGGCCGCTGAAGCTTTCTTT. The encoded protein is CASSYHWEAAEAFF.

This sequence joins TRBV18 and TRBJ2-1, with TRBD1 as a possible D gene (6 bases). The CDR3 is made up of 15 amino acids. The V gene's germline CDR1 is KGHSH and CDR2 LQKENI. Trimming took 4 bases from V and 8 from J, leaving 18 bases between them. CDR3 residues: CASSLLTLQGDEQFF. DNA of the CDR3: TGTGCCAGCTCACTTCTTACTCTACAGGGCGATGAGCAGTTCTTC.

V gene TRBV28 combines with J gene TRBJ2-7; perhaps TRBD2 as D (7 bases). Between the trimmed V and J ends, which lost 8 bases and 2 bases, there was a span of 22 bases. Germline CDR1 MDHEN, CDR2 SYDVKM. The CDR3 length is 16 residues. In DNA, the CDR3 is TGTGCCAGCGCTACGACGGGTGGGGGGGGGCCCTACGAGCAGTACTTC. Translation gives CASATTGGGGPYEQYF.

The chain joins TRBV6-5 to TRBJ2-3; 8 positions match TRBD1. The CDR3 has 15 residues. CDR1 is MNHEY, CDR2 SVGAGI, per germline. The junction had 2 bases not matched to a gene; V was cut back by 0 bases and J by 3 bases. Written as DNA, the CDR3 is TGTGCCAGCAGTTACTCTTGGACAGGGACAGATACGCAGTATTTT. As protein: CASSYSWTGTDTQYF.

The sample holds a few counts of this clone. The J gene is TRBJ2-3, the V gene TRBV29-1; D unresolved. The V and J ends lost 7 bases and 0 bases respectively, with 14 bases between them. CDR1 is SQVTM and CDR2 is ANQGSEA in the germline V gene. The CDR3 has 14 amino acids. For the CDR3, the DNA is TGCAGCGCTTTGAGATCTTCTAGCACAGATACGCAGTATTTT. Encoded protein: CSALRSSSTDTQYF.

The rearrangement uses TRBV15 and TRBJ2-7; D might be TRBD1 (6 bases). Germline V gene data show CDR1 as LNHNV and CDR2 as YYDKDF (reference sequence). V was pared by 5 bases and J by 6 bases, with 14 bases between. The CDR3 is 13 amino acids. CDR3 in DNA: TGTGCCACCAGCCGCGTTTTAGGGGGCGAGCAGTACTTC. It codes for CATSRVLGGEQYF.

The chain uses TRBV30 and TRBJ1-1; maybe TRBD1 (5 bases). Looked up from germline, CDR1 is GTSNPN and CDR2 is SVGIG (reference sequence). There are 12 residues in the CDR3. Trimming stripped 3 bases from V and 6 bases from J, with 11 bases between. The CDR3 region is CAWRQAVAEAFF. CDR3 DNA: TGTGCCTGGAGACAGGCCGTGGCTGAAGCTTTCTTT.

The rearrangement links TRBV11-3 to TRBJ2-5; 10 bases match TRBD1. This CDR3 has 15 amino acids. The germline V gene has CDR1 SGHNT and CDR2 YENEEA. V shed 5 bases and J 5 bases; nucleotides not matched to a gene: 8. The CDR3 bases are TGTGCCAGCAGCCCTTGGACAGGGGGGGCGGAGACCCAGTACTTC. It yields the protein CASSPWTGGAETQYF.

V is TRBV7-2 and J is TRBJ2-6, with 11 bases aligning to TRBD1. The CDR3 is 17 amino acids. CDR1 is SGHTA and CDR2 is FQGNSA in the germline V gene. V lost 5 bases and J lost 3; bases outside the gene matches: 6. CDR3 amino acids: CASSHGQGASGANVLTF. CDR3 bases: TGTGCCAGCAGCCACGGACAGGGGGCTAGTGGGGCCAACGTCCTGACTTTC.

This clone was recorded a few times. V and J are TRBV11-2 and TRBJ2-5; TRBD2 matches 7 bases. The CDR3 is made up of 16 amino acids. The junction had 11 bases not matched to a gene; V was cut back by 5 bases and J by 2 bases. CDR1 is SGHAT, CDR2 FQNNGV, per germline. The CDR3 reads CASSPLPGAGQETQYF. The CDR3 region has the DNA TGTGCCAGCAGCCCCCTCCCCGGAGCGGGGCAAGAGACCCAGTACTTC.

The CDR3 DNA follows: TGTGCCAGCAGCTCCGGACTAGCGGGAGTGTGGGAGACCCAGTACTTC. As protein: CASSSGLAGVWETQYF. This sequence joins TRBV5-4 and TRBJ2-5; 13 nucleotides match TRBD2. Trimming at V came to 3 bases and at J to 5 bases, leaving 7 bases not matched to a gene. CDR1 SGHNT and CDR2 YYREEE come from the germline V gene (reference sequence). This CDR3 is built from 16 residues. Full variable domain (remainder filled in from reference TRBV5-4 and TRBJ2-5): ETGVTQSPTHLIKTRGQQVTLRCSSQSGHNTVSWYQQALGQGPQFIFQYYREEENGRGNFPPRFSGLQFPNYSSELNVNALELDDSALYLCASSSGLAGVWETQYFGPGTRLLVL.

This clone was recorded a few times. This chain joins TRBV28 and TRBJ1-2, with unresolved D. Trimming stripped 7 bases from V and 2 bases from J, with 14 bases between. Per the germline V gene, CDR1 is MDHEN and CDR2 is SYDVKM. The CDR3 sequence is 14 residues long. The CDR3: CASTPLGKNYGYTF. The CDR3 DNA sequence: TGTGCCAGCACCCCTTTGGGCAAAAACTATGGCTACACCTTC.

This clone occurred a few times. The chain has TRBV5-4 and TRBJ2-5; 7 bases match TRBD2. J gave up 5 bases and V 4 bases, and 11 bases lay outside the gene matches. The length of the CDR3 is 15 residues. Germline CDR1 SGHNT, CDR2 YYREEE (reference sequence). The CDR3 DNA follows: TGTGCCAGCAGCCTTGGGAGGGTCATTGCGGAGACCCAGTACTTC. Amino acid sequence: CASSLGRVIAETQYF. The whole variable domain, filled in from reference TRBV5-4 and TRBJ2-5, reads ETGVTQSPTHLIKTRGQQVTLRCSSQSGHNTVSWYQQALGQGPQFIFQYYREEENGRGNFPPRFSGLQFPNYSSELNVNALELDDSALYLCASSLGRVIAETQYFGPGTRLLVL.

This clone was counted between two and nine times. The gene calls are TRBV5-1 and TRBJ2-3; tentatively, D is TRBD1 (5 bases). CDR1 is SGHRS, CDR2 YFSETQ, per germline. Trimming removed 4 bases from V and 3 bases from J, with 9 bases in between. The CDR3 contains 13 residues. The CDR3 here is CASSGQGTDTQYF. The DNA of the CDR3 is TGCGCCAGCAGCGGGCAGGGAACAGATACGCAGTATTTT.

This clone appeared a few times. V gene TRBV25-1 combines with J gene TRBJ2-5, with 7 bases that match TRBD1. Gene TRBJ2-7 matches the end of the DNA better, so the J call may be wrong. CDR3 size: 14 residues. Germline V gene data show CDR1 as MGHDK and CDR2 as SYGVNS. The CDR3 DNA is TGTGCCAGCAGTGTCCGGGACAGCTCCTACGAGCAGTACTTC. Translated, it gives CASSVRDSSYEQYF.

V usage is TRBV6-1 and J usage is TRBJ2-7; TRBD2 matches at 7 bases. This CDR3 region has 14 residues. Looked up from germline, CDR1 is MNHNS and CDR2 is SASEGT. V gave up 6 bases and J gave up 7 bases; unmatched junction bases: 12. The CDR3 nucleotides read TGTGCCAGCAGGGCTGCGGGAGTTCATGGGGAGCAGTACGTC. Translated, it gives CASRAAGVHGEQYV.

This clone was counted only a few times. Germline is not matched at one junction end, which may reflect a read error. V is TRBV11-2 and J is TRBJ2-2; perhaps TRBD2 as D (5 bases). The CDR3 sequence is 12 residues long. Per the germline V gene, CDR1 is SGHAT and CDR2 is FQNNGV. The CDR3 bases are TGTGCCAGCAGCTTAAGAACGGAGGACCCCGTTTTT. Translating gives CASSLRTEDPVF. The full variable domain, completed using reference TRBV11-2 and TRBJ2-2, is EAGVAQSPRYKIIEKRQSVAFWCNPISGHATLYWYQQILGQGPKLLIQFQNNGVVDDSQLPKDRFSAERLKGVDSTLKIQPAKLEDSAVYLCASSLRTEDPVFGEGSRLTVL.

This clone was counted between two and nine times. This sequence joins TRBV5-4 and TRBJ1-1; 7 nucleotides match TRBD1. The CDR3 covers 14 residues. Germline assignment: CDR1 SGHNT and CDR2 YYREEE (reference sequence). Losses at the gene ends were 0 bases for V and 5 bases for J; bases not matched to a gene: 4. CDR3 amino acids: CASSLARGITEAFF. The CDR3 DNA is TGTGCCAGCAGCTTGGCCAGGGGGATAACTGAAGCTTTCTTT.

In its sample, this clone was seen a few times. The chain carries TRBV18 and TRBJ1-1; 7 nucleotides align to TRBD1. With V trimmed by 6 bases and J by 0 bases, 4 bases remained unmatched. Per the germline V gene, CDR1 is KGHSH and CDR2 is LQKENI. This CDR3 comprises 14 residues. This CDR3 reads CASSRGGLNTEAFF. As DNA, the CDR3 is TGTGCCAGCTCTCGAGGGGGCCTGAACACTGAAGCTTTCTTT. Using reference TRBV18 and TRBJ1-1 for the parts outside the CDR3, the full variable domain is NAGVMQNPRHLVRRRGQEARLRCSPMKGHSHVYWYRQLPEEGLKFMVYLQKENIIDESGMPKERFSAEFPKEGPSILRIQQVVRGDSAAYFCASSRGGLNTEAFFGQGTRLTVV.

The sample holds a few counts of this clone. The chain uses TRBV11-1 and TRBJ2-2; possibly TRBD2 for D (6 bases). There are 13 residues in the CDR3. The germline V gene has CDR1 SGHAT and CDR2 FQDESV (reference sequence). Between the trimmed V and J ends, which lost 6 bases and 3 bases, there was a span of 8 bases. DNA of the CDR3: TGTGCCAGCAGGGGACTTCACACCGGGGAGCTGTTTTTT. Its translation: CASRGLHTGELFF.